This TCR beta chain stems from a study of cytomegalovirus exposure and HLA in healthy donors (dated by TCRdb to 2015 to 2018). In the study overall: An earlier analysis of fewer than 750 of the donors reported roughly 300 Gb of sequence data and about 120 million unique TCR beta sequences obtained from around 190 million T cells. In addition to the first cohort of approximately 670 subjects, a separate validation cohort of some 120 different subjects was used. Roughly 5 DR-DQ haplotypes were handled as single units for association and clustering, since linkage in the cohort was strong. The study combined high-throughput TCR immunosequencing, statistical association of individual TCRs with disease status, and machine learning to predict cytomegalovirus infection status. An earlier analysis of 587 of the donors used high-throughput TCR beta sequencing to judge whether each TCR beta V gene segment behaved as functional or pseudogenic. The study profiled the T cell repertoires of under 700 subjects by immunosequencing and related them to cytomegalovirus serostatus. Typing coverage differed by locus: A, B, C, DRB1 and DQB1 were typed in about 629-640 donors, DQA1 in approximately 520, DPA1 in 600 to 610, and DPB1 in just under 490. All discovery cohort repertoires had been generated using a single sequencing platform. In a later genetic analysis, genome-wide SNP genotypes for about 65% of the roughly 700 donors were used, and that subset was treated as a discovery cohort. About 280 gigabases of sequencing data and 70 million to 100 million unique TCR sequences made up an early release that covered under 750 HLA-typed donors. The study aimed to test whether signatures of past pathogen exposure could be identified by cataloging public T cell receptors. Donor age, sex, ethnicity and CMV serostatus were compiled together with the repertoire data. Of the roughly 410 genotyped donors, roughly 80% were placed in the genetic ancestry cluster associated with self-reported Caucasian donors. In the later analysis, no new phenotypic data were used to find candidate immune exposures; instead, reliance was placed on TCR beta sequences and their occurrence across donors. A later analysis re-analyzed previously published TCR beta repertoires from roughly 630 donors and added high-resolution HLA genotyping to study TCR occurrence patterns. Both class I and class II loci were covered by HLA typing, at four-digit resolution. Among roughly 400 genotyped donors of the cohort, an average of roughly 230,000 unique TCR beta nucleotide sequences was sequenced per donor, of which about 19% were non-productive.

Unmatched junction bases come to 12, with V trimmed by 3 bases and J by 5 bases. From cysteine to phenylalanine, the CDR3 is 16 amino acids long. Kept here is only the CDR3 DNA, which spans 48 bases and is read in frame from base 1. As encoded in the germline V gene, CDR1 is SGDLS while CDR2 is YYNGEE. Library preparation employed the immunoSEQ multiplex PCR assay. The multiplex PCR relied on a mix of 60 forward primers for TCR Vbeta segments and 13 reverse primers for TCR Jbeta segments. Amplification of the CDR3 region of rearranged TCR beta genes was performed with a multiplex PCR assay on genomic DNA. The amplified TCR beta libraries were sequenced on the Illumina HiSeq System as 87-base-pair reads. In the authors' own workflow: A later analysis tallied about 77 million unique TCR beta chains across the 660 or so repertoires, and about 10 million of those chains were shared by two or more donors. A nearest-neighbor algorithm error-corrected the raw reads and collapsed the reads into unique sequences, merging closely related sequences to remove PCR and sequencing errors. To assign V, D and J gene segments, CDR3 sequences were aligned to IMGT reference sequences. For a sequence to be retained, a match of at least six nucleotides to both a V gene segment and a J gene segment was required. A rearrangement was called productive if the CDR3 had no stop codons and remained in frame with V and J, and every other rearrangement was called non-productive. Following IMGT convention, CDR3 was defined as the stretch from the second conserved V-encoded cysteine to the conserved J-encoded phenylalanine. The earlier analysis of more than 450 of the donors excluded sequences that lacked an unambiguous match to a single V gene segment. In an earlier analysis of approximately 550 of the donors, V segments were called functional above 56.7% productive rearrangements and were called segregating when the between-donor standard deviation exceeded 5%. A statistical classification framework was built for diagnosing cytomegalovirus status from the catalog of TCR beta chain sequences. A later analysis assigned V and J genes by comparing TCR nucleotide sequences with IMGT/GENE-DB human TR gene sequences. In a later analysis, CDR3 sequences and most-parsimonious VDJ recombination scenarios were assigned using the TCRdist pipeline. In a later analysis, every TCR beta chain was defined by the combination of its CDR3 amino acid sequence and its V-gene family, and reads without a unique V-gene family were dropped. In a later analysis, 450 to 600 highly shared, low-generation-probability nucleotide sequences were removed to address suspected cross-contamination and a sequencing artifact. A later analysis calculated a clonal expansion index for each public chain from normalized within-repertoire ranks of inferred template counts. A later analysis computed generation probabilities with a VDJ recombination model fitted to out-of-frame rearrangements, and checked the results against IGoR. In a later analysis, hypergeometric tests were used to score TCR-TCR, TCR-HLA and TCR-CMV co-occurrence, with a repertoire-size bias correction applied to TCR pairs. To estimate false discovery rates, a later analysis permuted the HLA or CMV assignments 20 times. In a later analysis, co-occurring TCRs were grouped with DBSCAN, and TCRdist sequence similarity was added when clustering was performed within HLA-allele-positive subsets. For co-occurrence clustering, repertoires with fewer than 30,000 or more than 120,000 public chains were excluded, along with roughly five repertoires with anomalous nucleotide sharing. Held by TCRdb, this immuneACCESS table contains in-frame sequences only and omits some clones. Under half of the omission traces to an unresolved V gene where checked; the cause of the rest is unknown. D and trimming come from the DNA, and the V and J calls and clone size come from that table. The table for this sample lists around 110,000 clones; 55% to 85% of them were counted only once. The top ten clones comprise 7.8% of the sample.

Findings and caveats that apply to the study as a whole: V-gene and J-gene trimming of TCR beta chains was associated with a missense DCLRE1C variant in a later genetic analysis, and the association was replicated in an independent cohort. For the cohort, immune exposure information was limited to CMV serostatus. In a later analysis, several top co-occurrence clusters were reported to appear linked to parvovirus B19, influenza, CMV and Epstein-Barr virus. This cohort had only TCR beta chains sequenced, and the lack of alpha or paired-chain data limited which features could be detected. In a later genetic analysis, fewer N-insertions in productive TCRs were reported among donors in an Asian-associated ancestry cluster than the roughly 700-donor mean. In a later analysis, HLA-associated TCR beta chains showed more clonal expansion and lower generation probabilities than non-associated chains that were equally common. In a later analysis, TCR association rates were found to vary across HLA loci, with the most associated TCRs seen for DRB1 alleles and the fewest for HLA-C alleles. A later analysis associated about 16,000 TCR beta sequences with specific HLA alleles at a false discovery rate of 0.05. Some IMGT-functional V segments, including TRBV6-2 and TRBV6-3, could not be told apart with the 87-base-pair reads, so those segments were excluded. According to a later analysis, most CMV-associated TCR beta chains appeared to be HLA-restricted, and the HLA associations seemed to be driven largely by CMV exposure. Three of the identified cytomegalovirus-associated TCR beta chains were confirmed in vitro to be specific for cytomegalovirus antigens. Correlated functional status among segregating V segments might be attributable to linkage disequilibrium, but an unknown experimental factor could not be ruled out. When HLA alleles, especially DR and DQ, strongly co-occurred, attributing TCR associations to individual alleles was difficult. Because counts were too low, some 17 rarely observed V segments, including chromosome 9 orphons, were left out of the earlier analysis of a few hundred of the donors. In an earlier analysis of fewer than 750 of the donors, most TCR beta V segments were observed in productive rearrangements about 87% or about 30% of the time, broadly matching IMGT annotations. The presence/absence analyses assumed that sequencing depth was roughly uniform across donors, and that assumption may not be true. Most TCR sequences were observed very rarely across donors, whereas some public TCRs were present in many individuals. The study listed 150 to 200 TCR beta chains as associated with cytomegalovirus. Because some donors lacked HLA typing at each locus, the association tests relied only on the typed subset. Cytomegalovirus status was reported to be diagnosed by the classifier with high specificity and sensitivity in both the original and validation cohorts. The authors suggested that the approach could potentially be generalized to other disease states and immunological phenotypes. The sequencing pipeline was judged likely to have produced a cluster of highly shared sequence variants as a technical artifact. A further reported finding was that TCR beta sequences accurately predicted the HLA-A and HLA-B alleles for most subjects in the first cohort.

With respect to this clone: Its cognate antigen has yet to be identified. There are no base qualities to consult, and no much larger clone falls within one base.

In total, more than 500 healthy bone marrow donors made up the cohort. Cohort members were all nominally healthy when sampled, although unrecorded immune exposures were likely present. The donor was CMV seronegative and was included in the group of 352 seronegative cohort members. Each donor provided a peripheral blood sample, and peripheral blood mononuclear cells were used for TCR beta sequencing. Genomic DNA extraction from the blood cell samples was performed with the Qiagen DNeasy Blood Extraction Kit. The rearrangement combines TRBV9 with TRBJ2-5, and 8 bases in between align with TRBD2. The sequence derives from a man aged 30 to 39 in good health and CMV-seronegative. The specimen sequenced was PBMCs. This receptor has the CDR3 CASSESGGPRGETQYF. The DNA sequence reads TGTGCCAGCAGCGAGTCGGGGGGGCCGAGGGGGGAGACCCAGTACTTC.